This T cell receptor (beta chain) was identified during a study of blood T cell repertoires in COVID-19. V lost 2 bases to trimming and J lost 6 bases; unmatched junction nucleotides: 10. This CDR3 region has 15 residues. Germline V gene data show CDR1 as MNHEY and CDR2 as SMNVEV (reference sequence). Participants were aged roughly 18 to 90 years, lived in about 26 US areas, and enrolled virtually. Clones were sequenced by immunoSEQ multiplex PCR, and TCRdb holds only the in-frame ones, with some missing. The repertoire holds fewer than 300,000 clones, approximately 92% seen once, with around 1.1% in the top ten.

This chain uses TRBV27 with TRBJ2-7; 7 bases fit TRBD2. Sequenced: PBMCs or T cells enriched from blood (not recorded which). The TCR sequence derives from a woman in her 30s who had recovered from COVID-19. CDR3 amino acids: CASSLKLAGVSEQYF. In DNA form, the CDR3 reads TGTGCCAGCAGTTTAAAGTTGGCGGGAGTCTCCGAGCAGTACTTC.